This T cell receptor beta chain derives from a study of response to subunit inactivated influenza vaccine. Study-wide results and caveats: Authors suggested that a seasonal influenza vaccination recruits few new T cells each time.

Concerning this clonotype itself: The antigen is unknown.

CDR1 is KGHSH and CDR2 is LQKENI in the germline V gene. With 3 bases clipped from V and 10 bases from J, the junction kept 6 bases outside the gene matches. CDR3 length: 15 residues. TCRdb reprocessed the RT-PCR reads via MiXCR and lists one record per CDR3 protein. The sample includes hundreds of thousands of distinct CDR3 sequences, approximately 15% seen only once; the top ten take 3%. The receptor was isolated from a man in his fifties or sixties who received an inactivated influenza vaccine. The genes are TRBV18 and TRBJ2-1; 13 bases line up with TRBD2. The sequenced sample was CD4+ T cells sorted from PBMCs, obtained around 25 months after vaccination. The chain's CDR3 is CASSPGLAGTGEQFF. Written as DNA, the CDR3 is TGTGCCAGCTCACCGGGACTAGCGGGGACCGGGGAGCAGTTCTTC.